The present TCR beta chain was sequenced within a study of response to subunit inactivated influenza vaccine. Study conclusions and caveats: The authors offered the suggestion that each seasonal influenza vaccination recruits few new T cells.

MiXCR, run by TCRdb on the RT-PCR reads, gives a single entry per CDR3 protein. The sample holds 860,000 or so distinct CDR3 sequences; around 20% are singletons and the top ten take roughly 10%. CDR1 is SGHTA and CDR2 is FQGNSA in the germline V gene. V lost 5 bases to trimming and J lost 5 bases; unmatched junction nucleotides: 2. CDR3 size: 15 residues. At least ten counts were recorded for this clonotype. Antigen unknown. The chain is built from TRBV7-2 and TRBJ2-2; 13 bases line up with TRBD2. The receptor comes from a man aged 50 to 59 who received an inactivated influenza vaccine. Specimen: PBMCs from blood, collected 4 to 6 days after vaccination. The CDR3 nucleotides are TGTGCCAGCAGCCTGACTAGCGGGGGGACCGGGGAGCTGTTTTTT. The encoded protein is CASSLTSGGTGELFF.